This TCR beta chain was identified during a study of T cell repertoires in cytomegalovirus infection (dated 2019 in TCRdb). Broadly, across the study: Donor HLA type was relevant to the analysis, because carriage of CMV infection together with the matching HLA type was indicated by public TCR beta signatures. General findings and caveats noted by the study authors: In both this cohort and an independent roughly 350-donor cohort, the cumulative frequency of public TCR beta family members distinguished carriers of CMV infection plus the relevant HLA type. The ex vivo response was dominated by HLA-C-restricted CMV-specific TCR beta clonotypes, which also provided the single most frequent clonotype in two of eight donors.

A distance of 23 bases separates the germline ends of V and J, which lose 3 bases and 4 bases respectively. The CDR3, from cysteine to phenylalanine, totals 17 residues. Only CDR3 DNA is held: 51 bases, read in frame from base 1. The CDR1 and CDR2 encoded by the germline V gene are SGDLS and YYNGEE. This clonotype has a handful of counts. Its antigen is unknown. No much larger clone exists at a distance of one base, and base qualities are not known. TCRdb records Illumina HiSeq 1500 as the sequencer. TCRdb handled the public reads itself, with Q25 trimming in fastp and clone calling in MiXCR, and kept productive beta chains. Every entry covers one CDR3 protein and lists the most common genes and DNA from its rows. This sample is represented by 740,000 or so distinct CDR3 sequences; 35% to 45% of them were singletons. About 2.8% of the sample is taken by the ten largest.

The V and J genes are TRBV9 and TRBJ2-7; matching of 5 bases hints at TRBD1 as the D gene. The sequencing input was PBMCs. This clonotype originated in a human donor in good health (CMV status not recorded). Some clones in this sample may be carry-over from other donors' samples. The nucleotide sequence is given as TGTGCCAGCAGCGAGGGCCTTTGGCGACAGTCGACGTACGAGCAGTACTTC. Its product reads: CASSEGLWRQSTYEQYF. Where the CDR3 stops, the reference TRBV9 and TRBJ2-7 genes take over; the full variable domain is DSGVTQTPKHLITATGQRVTLRCSPRSGDLSVYWYQQSLDQGLQFLIQYYNGEERAKGNILERFSAQQFPDLHSELNLSSLELGDSALYFCASSEGLWRQSTYEQYFGPGTRLTVT.